This T cell receptor (beta chain) was captured by sequencing in a study of cytomegalovirus exposure and HLA in healthy donors. For the study at large: Roughly 85 million unique TCRs from HLA-typed donors made up an early data release. Study results and caveats: A later analysis associated approximately 17,000 TCR beta sequences with HLA alleles at a 0.05 false discovery rate. By a later analysis, the bulk of CMV-associated TCR beta chains appeared HLA-restricted.

Vbeta (60) and Jbeta (13) primers were used in the PCR. The data were produced by immunoSEQ multiplex PCR, yet TCRdb's version contains in-frame clones alone and is incomplete. The sample has approximately 110,000 clones, 15% to 17% seen once; the top ten hold under 2.5%. Concerning this clone itself: The antigen is not known. The junction differs from germline at one of its ends, possibly a read error.

The sequenced sample was PBMCs. The source is a woman under 30 in good health and CMV-seronegative.

This CDR3 reads CASSLRPGQSSYNSPLHF. The CDR3 nucleotides read TGTGCCAGCAGCTTAAGACCGGGACAGAGCTCCTATAATTCACCCCTACACTTT. The chain is built from TRBV7-6 and TRBJ1-6, with 7 bases fitting TRBD1. Germline V gene data show CDR1 as SGHVS and CDR2 as FNYEAQ. This CDR3 spans 18 amino acids.